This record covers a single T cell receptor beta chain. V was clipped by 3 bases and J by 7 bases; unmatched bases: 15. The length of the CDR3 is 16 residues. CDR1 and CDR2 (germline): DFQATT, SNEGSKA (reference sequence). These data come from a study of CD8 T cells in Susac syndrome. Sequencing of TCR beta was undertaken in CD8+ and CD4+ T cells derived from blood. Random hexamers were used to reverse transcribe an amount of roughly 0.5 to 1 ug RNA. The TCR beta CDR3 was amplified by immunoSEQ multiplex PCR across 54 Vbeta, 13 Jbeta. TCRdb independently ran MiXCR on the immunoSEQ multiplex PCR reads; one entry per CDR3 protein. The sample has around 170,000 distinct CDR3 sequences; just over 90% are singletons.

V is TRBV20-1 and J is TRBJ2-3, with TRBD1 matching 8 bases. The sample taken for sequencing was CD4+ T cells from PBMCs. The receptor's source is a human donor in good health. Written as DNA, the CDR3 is TGCAGTGCTAGCGGTACGGGACAGGCAAACAGCCATACGCAGTATTTT. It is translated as CSASGTGQANSHTQYF.